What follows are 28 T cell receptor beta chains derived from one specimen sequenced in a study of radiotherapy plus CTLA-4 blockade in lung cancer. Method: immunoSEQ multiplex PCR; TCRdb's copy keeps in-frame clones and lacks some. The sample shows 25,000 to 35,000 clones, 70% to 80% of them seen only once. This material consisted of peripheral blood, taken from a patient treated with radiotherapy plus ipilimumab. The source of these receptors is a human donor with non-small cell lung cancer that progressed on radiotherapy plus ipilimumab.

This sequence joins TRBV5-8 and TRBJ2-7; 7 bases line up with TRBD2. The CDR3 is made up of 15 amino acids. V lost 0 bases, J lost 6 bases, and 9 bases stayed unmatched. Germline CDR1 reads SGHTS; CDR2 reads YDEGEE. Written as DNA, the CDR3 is TGTGCCAGCAGCTTGGTTCGCGGGGGAGAAACCGAGCAGTACTTC. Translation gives CASSLVRGGETEQYF.

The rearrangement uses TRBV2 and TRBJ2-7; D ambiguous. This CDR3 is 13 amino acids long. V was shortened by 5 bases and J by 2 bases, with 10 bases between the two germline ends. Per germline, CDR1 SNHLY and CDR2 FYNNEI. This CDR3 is CASSFPVTYEQYF. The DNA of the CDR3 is TGTGCCAGCAGTTTCCCAGTGACCTACGAGCAGTACTTC.

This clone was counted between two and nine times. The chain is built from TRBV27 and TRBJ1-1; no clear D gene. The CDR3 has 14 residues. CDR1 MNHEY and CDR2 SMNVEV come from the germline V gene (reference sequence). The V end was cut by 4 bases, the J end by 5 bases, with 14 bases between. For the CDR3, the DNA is TGTGCCAGCAGTTCCCGCACCCGGGGTACTGAAGCTTTCTTT. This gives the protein CASSSRTRGTEAFF.

The CDR3 sequence: CASSEAGTEYYEQYF. CDR3 bases: TGTGCCAGCAGTGAAGCGGGGACGGAATACTACGAGCAGTACTTC. The V and J genes are TRBV6-1 and TRBJ2-7; the D gene could be TRBD1 or TRBD2 (5 bases each). The CDR3 consists of 15 residues. With 0 bases removed from V and 3 bases from J, the gap between germline ends came to 12 bases. Per germline, CDR1 MNHNS and CDR2 SASEGT.

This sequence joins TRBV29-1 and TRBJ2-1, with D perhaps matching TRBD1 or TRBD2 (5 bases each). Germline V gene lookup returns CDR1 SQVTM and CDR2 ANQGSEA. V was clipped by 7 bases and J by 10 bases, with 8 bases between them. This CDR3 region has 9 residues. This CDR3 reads CSGGNEQFF. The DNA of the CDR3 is TGCAGCGGGGGGAACGAGCAGTTCTTC.

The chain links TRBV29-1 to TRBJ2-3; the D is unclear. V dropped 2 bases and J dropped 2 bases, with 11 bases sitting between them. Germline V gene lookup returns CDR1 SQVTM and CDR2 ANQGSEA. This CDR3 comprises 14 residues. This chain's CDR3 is CSVESLENTDTQYF. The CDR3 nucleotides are TGCAGCGTTGAAAGTCTAGAAAACACAGATACGCAGTATTTT.

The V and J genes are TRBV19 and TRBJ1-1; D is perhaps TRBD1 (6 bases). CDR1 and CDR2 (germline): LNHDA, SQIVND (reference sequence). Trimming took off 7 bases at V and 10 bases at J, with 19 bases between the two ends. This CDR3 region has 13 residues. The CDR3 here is CASTTGQGSVAFF. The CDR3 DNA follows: TGTGCCAGTACTACGGGGCAGGGGAGTGTAGCTTTCTTT.

The DNA for the CDR3 is TGTGCCAGCAGCTCCAAAGGGGGCGGTAATGAAAAACTGTTTTTT. This sequence encodes CASSSKGGGNEKLFF. The V and J genes are TRBV7-9 and TRBJ1-4; TRBD1 aligns across 7 bases. Germline V gene lookup returns CDR1 SEHNR and CDR2 FQNEAQ (reference sequence). V trimming: 4 bases; J trimming: 4 bases; junction bases outside the gene matches: 6. This CDR3 is built from 15 residues.

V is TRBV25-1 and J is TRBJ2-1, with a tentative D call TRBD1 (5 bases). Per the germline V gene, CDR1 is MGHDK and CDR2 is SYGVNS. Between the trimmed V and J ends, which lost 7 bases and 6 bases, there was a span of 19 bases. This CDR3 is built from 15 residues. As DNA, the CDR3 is TGTGCCAGCAACTTGCATGGGGCTGGCGGCAATGAGCAGTTCTTC. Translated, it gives CASNLHGAGGNEQFF.

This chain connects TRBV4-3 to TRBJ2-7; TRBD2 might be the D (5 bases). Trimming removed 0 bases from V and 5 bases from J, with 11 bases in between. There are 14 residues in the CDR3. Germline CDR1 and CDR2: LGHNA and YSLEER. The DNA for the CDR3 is TGCGCCAGCAGCCAAGACGAGGGCCGGGACGAGCAGTACTTC. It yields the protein CASSQDEGRDEQYF.

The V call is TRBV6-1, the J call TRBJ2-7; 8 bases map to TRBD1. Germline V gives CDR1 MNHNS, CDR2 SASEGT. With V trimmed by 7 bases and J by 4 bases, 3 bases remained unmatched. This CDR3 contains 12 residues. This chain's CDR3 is CASIRDRYEQYF. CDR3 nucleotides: TGTGCCAGCATAAGGGACAGGTACGAGCAGTACTTC.

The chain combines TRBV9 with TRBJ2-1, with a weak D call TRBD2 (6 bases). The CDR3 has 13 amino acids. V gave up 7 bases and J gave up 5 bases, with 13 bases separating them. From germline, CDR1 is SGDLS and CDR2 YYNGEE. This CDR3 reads CASSPGVHNEQFF. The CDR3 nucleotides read TGTGCCAGCTCCCCGGGAGTCCACAATGAGCAGTTCTTC. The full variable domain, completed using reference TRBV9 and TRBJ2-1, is DSGVTQTPKHLITATGQRVTLRCSPRSGDLSVYWYQQSLDQGLQFLIQYYNGEERAKGNILERFSAQQFPDLHSELNLSSLELGDSALYFCASSPGVHNEQFFGPGTRLTVL.

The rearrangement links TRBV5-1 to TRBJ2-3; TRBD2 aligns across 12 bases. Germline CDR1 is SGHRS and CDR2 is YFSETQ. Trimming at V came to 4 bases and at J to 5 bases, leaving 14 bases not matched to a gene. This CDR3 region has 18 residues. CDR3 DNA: TGCGCCAGCAGCCAGATCGCCGGACTAGCGGGAACGCGAGATACGCAGTATTTT. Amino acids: CASSQIAGLAGTRDTQYF.

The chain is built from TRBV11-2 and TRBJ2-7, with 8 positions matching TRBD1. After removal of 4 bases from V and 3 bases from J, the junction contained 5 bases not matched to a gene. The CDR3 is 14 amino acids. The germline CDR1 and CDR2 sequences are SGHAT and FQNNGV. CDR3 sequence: CASSYFTGGYEQYF. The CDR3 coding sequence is TGTGCCAGCAGCTACTTTACAGGGGGCTACGAGCAGTACTTC.

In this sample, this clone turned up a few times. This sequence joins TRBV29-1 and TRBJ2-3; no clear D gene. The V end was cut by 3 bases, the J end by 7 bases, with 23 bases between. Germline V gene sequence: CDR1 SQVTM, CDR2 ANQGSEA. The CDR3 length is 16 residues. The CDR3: CSVEPVDPKHGYTQYF. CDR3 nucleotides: TGCAGCGTTGAGCCGGTAGACCCAAAACACGGCTATACGCAGTATTTT.

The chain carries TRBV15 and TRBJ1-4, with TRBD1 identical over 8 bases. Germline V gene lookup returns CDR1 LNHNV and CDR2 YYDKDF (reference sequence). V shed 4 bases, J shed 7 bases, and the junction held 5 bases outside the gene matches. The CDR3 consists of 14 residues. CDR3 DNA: TGTGCCACCAGCACAGGGGGCGGTGGTGAAAAACTGTTTTTT. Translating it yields CATSTGGGGEKLFF.

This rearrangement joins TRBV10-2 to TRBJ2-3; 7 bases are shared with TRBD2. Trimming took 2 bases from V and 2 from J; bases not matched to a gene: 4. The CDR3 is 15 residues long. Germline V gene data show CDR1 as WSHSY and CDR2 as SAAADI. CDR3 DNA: TGCGCCAGCAGTGAGATTAGCGGGCCCACAGATACGCAGTATTTT. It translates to CASSEISGPTDTQYF.

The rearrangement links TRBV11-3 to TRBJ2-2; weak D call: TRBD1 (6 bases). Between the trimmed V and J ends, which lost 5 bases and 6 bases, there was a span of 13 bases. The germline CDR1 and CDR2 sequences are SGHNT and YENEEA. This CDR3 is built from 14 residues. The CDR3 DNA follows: TGTGCCAGCAGCGTCGGGTGGGGGCCCGGGGAGCTGTTTTTT. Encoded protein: CASSVGWGPGELFF.

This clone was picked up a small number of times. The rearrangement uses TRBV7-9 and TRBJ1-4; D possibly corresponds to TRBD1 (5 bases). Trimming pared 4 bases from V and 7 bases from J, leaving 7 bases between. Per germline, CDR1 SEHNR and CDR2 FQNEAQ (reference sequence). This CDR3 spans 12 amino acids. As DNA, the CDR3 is TGTGCCAGCAGCTGGGGGGGTGAAAAACTGTTTTTT. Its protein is CASSWGGEKLFF.

CDR3 loop: CASSLGGRGYGYTF. The CDR3 region has the DNA TGTGCCAGCAGCTTAGGAGGGCGCGGTTATGGCTACACCTTC. The V and J genes are TRBV11-1 and TRBJ1-2; D not certain. The CDR3 extends over 14 amino acids. With 1 base removed from V and 5 bases from J, the gap between germline ends came to 11 bases. Per the germline V gene, CDR1 is SGHAT and CDR2 is FQDESV (reference sequence). The whole variable domain, remainder taken from reference TRBV11-1 and TRBJ1-2, is EAEVAQSPRYKITEKSQAVAFWCDPISGHATLYWYRQILGQGPELLVQFQDESVVDDSQLPKDRFSAERLKGVDSTLKIQPAELGDSAMYLCASSLGGRGYGYTFGSGTRLTVV.

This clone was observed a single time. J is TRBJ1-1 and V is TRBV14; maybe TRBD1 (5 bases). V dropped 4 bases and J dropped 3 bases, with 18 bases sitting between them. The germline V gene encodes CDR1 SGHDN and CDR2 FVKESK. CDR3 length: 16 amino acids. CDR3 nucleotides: TGTGCCAGCAGCCCAGAAGTGCCCGGGGGATACACTGAAGCTTTCTTT. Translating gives CASSPEVPGGYTEAFF.

For the CDR3, the DNA is TGTGCCAGCACCCATTATAGCGGGAGGCAGTTCTTC. Its translation: CASTHYSGRQFF. The chain joins TRBV27 to TRBJ2-1, with 9 bases aligning to TRBD2. This CDR3 contains 12 residues. V gave up 7 bases and J gave up 12 bases; unmatched junction bases: 7. Germline V gene sequence: CDR1 MNHEY, CDR2 SMNVEV (reference sequence).

CDR3 sequence reads: CASSQDRLTDTQYF. Here the CDR3 DNA reads TGTGCCAGCAGCCAAGATAGGCTCACAGATACGCAGTATTTT. The chain uses TRBV4-2 and TRBJ2-3; D not resolved. The V end was cut by 0 bases, the J end by 2 bases, with 6 bases between. The CDR3 has 14 residues. Germline V gives CDR1 LGHNA, CDR2 YNFKEQ.

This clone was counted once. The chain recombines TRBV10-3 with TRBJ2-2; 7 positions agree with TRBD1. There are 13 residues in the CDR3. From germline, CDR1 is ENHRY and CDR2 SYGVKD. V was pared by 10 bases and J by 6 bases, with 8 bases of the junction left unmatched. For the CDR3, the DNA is TGTGCCACCTATAAAACAGGGGCCGGGGAGCTGTTTTTT. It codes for CATYKTGAGELFF.

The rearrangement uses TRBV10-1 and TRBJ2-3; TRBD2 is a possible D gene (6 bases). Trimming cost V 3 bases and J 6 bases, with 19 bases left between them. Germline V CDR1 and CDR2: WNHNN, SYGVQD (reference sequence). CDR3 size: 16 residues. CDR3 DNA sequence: TGCGCCAGCAGTGATGAAGCGGGTGCGGAAGGGGATACGCAGTATTTT. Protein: CASSDEAGAEGDTQYF.

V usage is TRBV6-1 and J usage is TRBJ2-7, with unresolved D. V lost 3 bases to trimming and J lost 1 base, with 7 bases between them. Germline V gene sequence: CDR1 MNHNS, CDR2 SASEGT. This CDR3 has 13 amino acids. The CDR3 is CASSDGVSYEQYF. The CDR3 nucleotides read TGTGCCAGCAGTGATGGAGTTTCCTACGAGCAGTACTTC.

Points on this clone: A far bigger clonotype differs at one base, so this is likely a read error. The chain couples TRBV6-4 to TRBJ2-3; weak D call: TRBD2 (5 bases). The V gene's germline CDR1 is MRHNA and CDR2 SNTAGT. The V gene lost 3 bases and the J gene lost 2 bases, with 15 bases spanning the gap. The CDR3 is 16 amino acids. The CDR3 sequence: CASSESLGGYTDTQYF. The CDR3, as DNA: TGTGCCAGCAGTGAGTCTCTTGGCGGGTACACAGATACGCAGTATTTT.

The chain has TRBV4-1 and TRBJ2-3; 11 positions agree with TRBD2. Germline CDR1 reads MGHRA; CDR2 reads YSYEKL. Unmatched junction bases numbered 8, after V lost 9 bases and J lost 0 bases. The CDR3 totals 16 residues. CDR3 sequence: CASSGWTSGSTDTQYF. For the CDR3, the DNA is TGCGCCAGTAGCGGTTGGACTAGCGGGAGCACAGATACGCAGTATTTT.